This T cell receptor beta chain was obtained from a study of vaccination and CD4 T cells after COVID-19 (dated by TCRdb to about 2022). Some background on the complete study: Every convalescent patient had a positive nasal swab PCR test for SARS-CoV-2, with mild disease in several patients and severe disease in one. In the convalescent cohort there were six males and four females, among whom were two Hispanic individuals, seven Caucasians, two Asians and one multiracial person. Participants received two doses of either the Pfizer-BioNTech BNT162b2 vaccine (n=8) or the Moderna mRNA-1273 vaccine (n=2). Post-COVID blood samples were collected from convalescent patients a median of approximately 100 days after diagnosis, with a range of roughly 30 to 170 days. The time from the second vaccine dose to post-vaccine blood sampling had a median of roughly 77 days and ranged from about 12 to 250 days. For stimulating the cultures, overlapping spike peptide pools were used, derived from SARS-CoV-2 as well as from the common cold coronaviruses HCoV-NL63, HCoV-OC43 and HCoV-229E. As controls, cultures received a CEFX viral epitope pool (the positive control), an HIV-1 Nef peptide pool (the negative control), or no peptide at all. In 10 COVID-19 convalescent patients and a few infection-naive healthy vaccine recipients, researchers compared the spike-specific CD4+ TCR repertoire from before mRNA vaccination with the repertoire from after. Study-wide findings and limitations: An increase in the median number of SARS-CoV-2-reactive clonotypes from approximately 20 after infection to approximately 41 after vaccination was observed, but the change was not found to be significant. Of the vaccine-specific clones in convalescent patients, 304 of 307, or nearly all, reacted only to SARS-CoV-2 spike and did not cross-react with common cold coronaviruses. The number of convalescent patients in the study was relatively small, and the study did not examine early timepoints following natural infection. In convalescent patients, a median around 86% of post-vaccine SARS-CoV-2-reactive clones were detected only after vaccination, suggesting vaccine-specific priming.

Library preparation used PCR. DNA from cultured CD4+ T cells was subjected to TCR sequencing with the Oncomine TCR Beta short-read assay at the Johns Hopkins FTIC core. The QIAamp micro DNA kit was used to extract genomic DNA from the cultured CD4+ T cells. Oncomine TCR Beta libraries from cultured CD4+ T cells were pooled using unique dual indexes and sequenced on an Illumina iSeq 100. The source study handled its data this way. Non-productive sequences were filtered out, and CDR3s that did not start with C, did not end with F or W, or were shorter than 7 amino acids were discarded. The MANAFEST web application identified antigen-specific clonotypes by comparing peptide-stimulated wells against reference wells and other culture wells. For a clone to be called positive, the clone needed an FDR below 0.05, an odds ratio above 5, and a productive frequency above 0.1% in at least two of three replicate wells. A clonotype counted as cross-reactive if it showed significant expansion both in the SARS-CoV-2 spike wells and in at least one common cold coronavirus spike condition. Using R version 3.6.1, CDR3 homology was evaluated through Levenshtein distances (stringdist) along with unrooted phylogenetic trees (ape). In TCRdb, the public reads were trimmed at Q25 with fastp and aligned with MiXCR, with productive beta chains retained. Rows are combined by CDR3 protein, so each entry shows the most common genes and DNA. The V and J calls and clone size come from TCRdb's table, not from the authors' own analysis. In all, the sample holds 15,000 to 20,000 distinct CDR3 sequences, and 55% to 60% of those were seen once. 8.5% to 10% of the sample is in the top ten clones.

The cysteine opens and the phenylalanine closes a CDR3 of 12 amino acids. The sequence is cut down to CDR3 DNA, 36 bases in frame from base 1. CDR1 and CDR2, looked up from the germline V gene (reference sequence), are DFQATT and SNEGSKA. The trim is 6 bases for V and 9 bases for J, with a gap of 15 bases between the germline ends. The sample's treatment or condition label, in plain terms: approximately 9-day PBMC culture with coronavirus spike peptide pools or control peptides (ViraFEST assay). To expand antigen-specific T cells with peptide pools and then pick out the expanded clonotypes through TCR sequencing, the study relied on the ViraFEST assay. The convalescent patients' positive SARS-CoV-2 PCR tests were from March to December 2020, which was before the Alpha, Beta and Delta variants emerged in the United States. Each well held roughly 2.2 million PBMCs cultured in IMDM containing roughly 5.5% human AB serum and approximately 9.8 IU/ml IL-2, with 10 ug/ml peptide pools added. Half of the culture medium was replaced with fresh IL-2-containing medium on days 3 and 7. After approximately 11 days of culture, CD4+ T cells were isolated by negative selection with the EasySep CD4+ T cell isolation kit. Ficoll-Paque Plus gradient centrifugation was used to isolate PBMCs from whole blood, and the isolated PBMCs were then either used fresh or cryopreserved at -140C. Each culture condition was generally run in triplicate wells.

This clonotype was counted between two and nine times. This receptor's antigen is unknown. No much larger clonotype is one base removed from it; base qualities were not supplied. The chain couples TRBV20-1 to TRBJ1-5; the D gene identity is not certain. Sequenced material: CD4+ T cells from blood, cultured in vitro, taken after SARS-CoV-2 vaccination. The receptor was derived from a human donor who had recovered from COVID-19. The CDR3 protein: CSAGRLYGPQHF. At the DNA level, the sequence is TGCAGTGCAGGGCGGTTATATGGGCCCCAGCATTTT.